A selection of T cell receptor beta chains follows, all from one sample in a study of CD8 T cells in Susac syndrome. TCRdb analysed the immunoSEQ multiplex PCR reads with MiXCR anew, one entry per CDR3 protein. The data contain 120,000 or so distinct CDR3 sequences, around 94% of them singletons. Specimen: CD8+ T cells from PBMCs. All receptors derive from a human donor with Susac syndrome. CDR3s include the opening cysteine and the closing phenylalanine or tryptophan. The order of the fields is V gene, CDR3 length, clone size, D gene, J gene, CDR3 protein, CDR3 DNA. The D gene is left open where the match is weak. Expanded clones get a size class; other rows say once, few or many, or leave the size out.

v_call: TRBV28
cdr3_length: 17
clone_size: .
d_call: TRBD2
j_call: TRBJ2-7
cdr3_aa: CASSFSLSGGPSYEQYF
cdr3_nt: TGTGCCAGCAGTTTCTCCTTAAGCGGGGGGCCTTCCTACGAGCAGTACTTC

v_call: TRBV27
cdr3_length: 14
clone_size: .
d_call: TRBD1
j_call: TRBJ2-7
cdr3_aa: CASSSGTATYEQYF
cdr3_nt: TGTGCCAGCAGCTCCGGGACAGCAACCTACGAGCAGTACTTC

v_call: TRBV15
cdr3_length: 12
clone_size: .
d_call: .
j_call: TRBJ1-1
cdr3_aa: CATSRGTAEAFF
cdr3_nt: TGTGCCACCAGCAGGGGTACAGCCGAAGCTTTCTTT

v_call: TRBV30
cdr3_length: 10
clone_size: .
d_call: .
j_call: TRBJ1-1
cdr3_aa: CAWSGTEAFF
cdr3_nt: TGTGCCTGGAGCGGCACTGAAGCTTTCTTT

v_call: TRBV27
cdr3_length: 16
clone_size: once
d_call: TRBD2
j_call: TRBJ2-3
cdr3_aa: CASGKRGPSPTDTQYF
cdr3_nt: TGTGCCAGCGGAAAGCGGGGGCCCTCTCCCACAGATACGCAGTATTTT

v_call: TRBV18
cdr3_length: 13
clone_size: .
d_call: TRBD1
j_call: TRBJ1-1
cdr3_aa: CASFGTGNTEAFF
cdr3_nt: TGTGCCAGCTTCGGGACAGGGAACACTGAAGCTTTCTTT

v_call: TRBV2
cdr3_length: 13
clone_size: .
d_call: .
j_call: TRBJ2-7
cdr3_aa: CASSGDLSYEQYF
cdr3_nt: TGTGCCAGCAGCGGGGACTTATCCTACGAGCAGTACTTC

v_call: TRBV27
cdr3_length: 16
clone_size: .
d_call: TRBD1
j_call: TRBJ1-1
cdr3_aa: CASSAAGGGDFTEAFF
cdr3_nt: TGTGCCAGCAGCGCCGCAGGGGGAGGGGATTTCACTGAAGCTTTCTTT

v_call: TRBV20-1
cdr3_length: 15
clone_size: .
d_call: TRBD2
j_call: TRBJ2-7
cdr3_aa: CSASAGTSTYYEQYF
cdr3_nt: TGCAGTGCTAGTGCCGGGACTAGCACCTACTACGAGCAGTACTTC

v_call: TRBV20-1
cdr3_length: 12
clone_size: .
d_call: TRBD1
j_call: TRBJ1-2
cdr3_aa: CSVAGGPGGYTF
cdr3_nt: TGCAGTGTCGCAGGGGGGCCTGGGGGCTACACCTTC

v_call: TRBV27
cdr3_length: 15
clone_size: .
d_call: TRBD1
j_call: TRBJ1-5
cdr3_aa: CASSLGQGALQPQHF
cdr3_nt: TGTGCCAGCAGTTTAGGACAGGGGGCTCTTCAGCCCCAGCATTTT

v_call: TRBV27
cdr3_length: 15
clone_size: .
d_call: .
j_call: TRBJ2-2
cdr3_aa: CASSLARGDTGELFF
cdr3_nt: TGTGCCAGCAGTTTGGCCAGGGGGGACACCGGGGAGCTGTTTTTT

v_call: TRBV15
cdr3_length: 15
clone_size: .
d_call: TRBD1
j_call: TRBJ1-2
cdr3_aa: CATSRPGQGMNGYTF
cdr3_nt: TGTGCCACCAGCAGACCCGGACAGGGAATGAATGGCTACACCTTC

v_call: TRBV29-1
cdr3_length: 13
clone_size: .
d_call: .
j_call: TRBJ2-2
cdr3_aa: CSVQQGISGELFF
cdr3_nt: TGCAGCGTTCAACAGGGAATATCCGGGGAGCTGTTTTTT

v_call: TRBV9
cdr3_length: 14
clone_size: .
d_call: TRBD1
j_call: TRBJ1-4
cdr3_aa: CASSPTGLSEKLFF
cdr3_nt: TGTGCCAGCAGCCCGACAGGGTTGAGTGAAAAACTGTTTTTT

v_call: TRBV10-3
cdr3_length: 18
clone_size: .
d_call: .
j_call: TRBJ2-6
cdr3_aa: CAISESKGVFSGANVLTF
cdr3_nt: TGTGCCATCAGTGAGTCGAAGGGAGTTTTCTCTGGGGCCAACGTCCTGACTTTC

v_call: TRBV6-2/TRBV6-3
cdr3_length: 15
clone_size: .
d_call: .
j_call: TRBJ2-1
cdr3_aa: CASSYGGRTYNEQFF
cdr3_nt: TGTGCCAGCAGTTACGGGGGAAGGACCTACAATGAGCAGTTCTTC

v_call: TRBV25-1
cdr3_length: 14
clone_size: .
d_call: .
j_call: TRBJ2-4
cdr3_aa: CASMAGQGQNIQYF
cdr3_nt: TGTGCCAGCATGGCAGGGCAAGGGCAAAACATTCAGTACTTC

v_call: TRBV6-1
cdr3_length: 16
clone_size: .
d_call: TRBD2
j_call: TRBJ2-1
cdr3_aa: CASSRIAGPSYNEQFF
cdr3_nt: TGTGCCAGCAGTAGAATAGCGGGGCCCTCCTACAATGAGCAGTTCTTC

v_call: TRBV12-3/TRBV12-4
cdr3_length: 16
clone_size: .
d_call: .
j_call: TRBJ2-3
cdr3_aa: CASTSLRDRNTDTQYF
cdr3_nt: TGTGCCAGCACCTCCCTTCGCGACAGAAACACAGATACGCAGTATTTT

v_call: TRBV5-6
cdr3_length: 16
clone_size: once
d_call: TRBD1
j_call: TRBJ1-2
cdr3_aa: CASSFRDRGQGYGYTF
cdr3_nt: TGTGCCAGCAGCTTTCGGGACAGGGGACAAGGCTATGGCTACACCTTC

v_call: TRBV2
cdr3_length: 13
clone_size: once
d_call: .
j_call: TRBJ2-5
cdr3_aa: CASRNGFQETQYF
cdr3_nt: TGTGCCAGCCGTAACGGCTTCCAAGAGACCCAGTACTTC

v_call: TRBV20-1
cdr3_length: 16
clone_size: .
d_call: .
j_call: TRBJ2-1
cdr3_aa: CSARVHGGLTYNEQFF
cdr3_nt: TGCAGTGCTAGGGTTCACGGGGGACTCACCTACAATGAGCAGTTCTTC

v_call: TRBV30
cdr3_length: 15
clone_size: once
d_call: .
j_call: TRBJ2-5
cdr3_aa: CAWSVGTGAQETQYF
cdr3_nt: TGTGCCTGGAGTGTAGGAACAGGTGCACAAGAGACCCAGTACTTC

v_call: TRBV7-9
cdr3_length: 14
clone_size: .
d_call: .
j_call: TRBJ1-5
cdr3_aa: CASSPGLSNQPQHF
cdr3_nt: TGTGCCAGCAGCCCGGGACTGAGCAATCAGCCCCAGCATTTT

v_call: TRBV4-1
cdr3_length: 15
clone_size: .
d_call: .
j_call: TRBJ1-2
cdr3_aa: CASTGIAGVPVGYTF
cdr3_nt: TGCGCCAGCACGGGAATCGCCGGGGTTCCGGTCGGCTACACCTTC

v_call: TRBV6-5
cdr3_length: 16
clone_size: .
d_call: TRBD1
j_call: TRBJ1-2
cdr3_aa: CASSYSRQGDDYGYTF
cdr3_nt: TGTGCCAGCAGTTACTCGAGACAGGGAGACGACTATGGCTACACCTTC

v_call: TRBV7-2
cdr3_length: 16
clone_size: .
d_call: .
j_call: TRBJ2-2
cdr3_aa: CASSLSGSLNTGELFF
cdr3_nt: TGTGCCAGCAGCTTATCGGGCTCCCTAAACACCGGGGAGCTGTTTTTT

v_call: TRBV29-1
cdr3_length: 15
clone_size: .
d_call: .
j_call: TRBJ2-3
cdr3_aa: CSGMRQGLGTDTQYF
cdr3_nt: TGCAGCGGGATGAGACAGGGACTGGGCACAGATACGCAGTATTTT

v_call: TRBV7-9
cdr3_length: 14
clone_size: .
d_call: .
j_call: TRBJ2-6
cdr3_aa: CASNPNVGANVLTF
cdr3_nt: TGTGCCAGCAACCCAAACGTGGGGGCCAACGTCCTGACTTTC

v_call: TRBV24-1
cdr3_length: 18
clone_size: once
d_call: TRBD1
j_call: TRBJ2-3
cdr3_aa: CATSVGAPGQGNTDTQYF
cdr3_nt: TGTGCCACCAGTGTGGGGGCTCCGGGACAGGGAAACACAGATACGCAGTATTTT

v_call: TRBV20-1
cdr3_length: 12
clone_size: .
d_call: TRBD1
j_call: TRBJ1-2
cdr3_aa: CTTEGQNYGYTF
cdr3_nt: TGCACCACGGAGGGACAGAACTATGGCTACACCTTC

v_call: TRBV5-6
cdr3_length: 11
clone_size: .
d_call: .
j_call: TRBJ2-5
cdr3_aa: CASSGEETQYF
cdr3_nt: TGTGCCAGCAGTGGGGAGGAGACCCAGTACTTC

v_call: TRBV20-1
cdr3_length: 12
clone_size: .
d_call: .
j_call: TRBJ1-1
cdr3_aa: CSARDRNTEAFF
cdr3_nt: TGCAGTGCTAGGGACAGGAACACTGAAGCTTTCTTT

v_call: TRBV15
cdr3_length: 13
clone_size: once
d_call: .
j_call: TRBJ1-1
cdr3_aa: CATSRVRNTEAFF
cdr3_nt: TGTGCCACCAGCAGAGTGCGAAACACTGAAGCTTTCTTT

v_call: TRBV12-3/TRBV12-4
cdr3_length: 14
clone_size: .
d_call: TRBD1
j_call: TRBJ1-5
cdr3_aa: CASNPTGFGEPQHF
cdr3_nt: TGTGCCAGCAATCCGACAGGGTTCGGAGAGCCCCAGCATTTT

v_call: TRBV30
cdr3_length: 15
clone_size: .
d_call: TRBD2
j_call: TRBJ2-1
cdr3_aa: CAWGKTSGRRGEQFF
cdr3_nt: TGTGCCTGGGGCAAAACTAGCGGAAGACGGGGTGAGCAGTTCTTC

v_call: TRBV12-3/TRBV12-4
cdr3_length: 15
clone_size: .
d_call: .
j_call: TRBJ1-1
cdr3_aa: CASRLRRDRNTEAFF
cdr3_nt: TGTGCCAGCAGATTACGCCGGGACCGGAACACTGAAGCTTTCTTT

v_call: TRBV11-2
cdr3_length: 19
clone_size: once
d_call: TRBD2
j_call: TRBJ2-1
cdr3_aa: CASSSPFSGSGVSYNEQFF
cdr3_nt: TGTGCCAGCAGCTCGCCCTTTAGCGGGAGTGGGGTCTCCTACAATGAGCAGTTCTTC

v_call: TRBV4-2
cdr3_length: 15
clone_size: .
d_call: .
j_call: TRBJ1-3
cdr3_aa: CASSQEGRGGNTIYF
cdr3_nt: TGTGCCAGCAGCCAAGAGGGGCGGGGGGGAAACACCATATATTTT

v_call: TRBV6-6
cdr3_length: 13
clone_size: .
d_call: TRBD1
j_call: TRBJ2-7
cdr3_aa: CASSPGGVDEQYF
cdr3_nt: TGTGCCAGCAGTCCAGGGGGTGTAGACGAGCAGTACTTC